The clone carrying this T cell receptor beta chain was seen only once. Assay: immunoSEQ multiplex PCR; the TCRdb copy retains only in-frame clones and omits some. The sample contains 87,000 or so clones, around nine tenths of which appear only once. The germline CDR1 and CDR2 sequences are MGHRA and YSYEKL. The CDR3 covers 15 residues. V lost 1 base and J lost 4; bases outside the gene matches: 3. The time point here: baseline pretreatment blood. Documented treatment: 15 Gy SBRT to primary tumor, nephrectomy 4 weeks later. Blood was sampled at baseline, 2 weeks and 4 weeks after SBRT. This renal cell carcinoma was of the clear cell type. The data belong to a study of radiation and T cells in renal cell carcinoma.

The TCR originated in a man aged 45-60 years with renal cell carcinoma. Specimen: blood, collected from a patient whose treatment included radiotherapy and nephrectomy. V usage is TRBV4-1 and J usage is TRBJ2-7, with TRBD2 identical over 11 bases. The CDR3 sequence: CASSQVPSGRYEQYF. The DNA for the CDR3 is TGCGCCAGCAGCCAAGTCCCTAGCGGGAGGTACGAGCAGTACTTC.